These 30 T cell receptor beta chains were sequenced from one sample in a study of cytomegalovirus exposure and HLA in healthy donors. Vbeta (60) and Jbeta (13) primers were used in the PCR. The data were produced by immunoSEQ multiplex PCR, yet TCRdb's version contains in-frame clones alone and is incomplete. This sample yields tens of thousands of clones, of which 82% are seen a single time; 3.8% belongs to the top ten. The sequencing sample was made of PBMCs. The receptors come from a man between 45 and 60 years old in good health and CMV-seronegative.

This clone appeared a single time. The V gene is TRBV11-2, the J gene TRBJ1-2; 9 bases align to TRBD1. Trimming removed 6 bases from V and 2 bases from J; junction bases left unmatched: 7. The V gene's germline CDR1 is SGHAT and CDR2 FQNNGV. The CDR3 has 15 amino acids. CDR3: CASSYIGQGNYGYTF. CDR3 in DNA: TGTGCCAGCAGTTACATAGGACAGGGGAACTATGGCTACACCTTC.

The chain is built from TRBV28 and TRBJ2-2; D is undetermined. Germline CDR1 is MDHEN and CDR2 is SYDVKM. The CDR3 loop spans 17 amino acids. Trimming took off 8 bases at V and 0 bases at J, with 19 bases between the two ends. As DNA, the CDR3 is TGTGCCAGCCTCGCATCCCCAGGCCGTGCGAACACCGGGGAGCTGTTTTTT. It encodes CASLASPGRANTGELFF.

The rearrangement joins TRBV28 to TRBJ2-5, with 7 bases matching TRBD1. The ends lost 3 bases at V and 3 bases at J; junction bases unmatched: 1. The CDR3 runs to 13 residues. The germline V gene encodes CDR1 MDHEN and CDR2 SYDVKM. The CDR3 DNA follows: TGTGCCAGCAGTTTGGGGACAGAAGAGACCCAGTACTTC. As protein: CASSLGTEETQYF.

The V and J genes are TRBV28 and TRBJ1-5, with D possibly TRBD1 on 5 matching bases. V lost 5 bases, J lost 5 bases, and 7 bases lay in between. The germline V gene has CDR1 MDHEN and CDR2 SYDVKM. The CDR3 runs 12 residues. CDR3 residues: CASSIRDQPQHF. The DNA for the CDR3 is TGTGCCAGCAGTATCAGGGATCAGCCCCAGCATTTT. The entire variable domain, with the rest obtained from reference TRBV28 and TRBJ1-5, is as follows: DVKVTQSSRYLVKRTGEKVFLECVQDMDHENMFWYRQDPGLGLRLIYFSYDVKMKEKGDIPEGYSVSREKKERFSLILESASTNQTSMYLCASSIRDQPQHFGDGTRLSIL.

The chain joins TRBV27 to TRBJ2-2, with 9 nucleotides matching TRBD1. The V gene end was trimmed by 8 bases and the J gene end by 4 bases; junction bases not matched to a gene: 8. The length of the CDR3 is 15 residues. CDR1 MNHEY and CDR2 SMNVEV come from the germline V gene (reference sequence). CDR3 region: CASSLQGASTGELFF. DNA for the CDR3: TGTGCCAGCTCCCTACAGGGGGCATCCACCGGGGAGCTGTTTTTT.

The chain carries TRBV15 and TRBJ1-2; D is unclear. The CDR3 length is 15 residues. Per the germline V gene, CDR1 is LNHNV and CDR2 is YYDKDF (reference sequence). The V and J ends lost 1 base and 4 bases respectively, with 13 bases between them. In DNA form, the CDR3 reads TGTGCCACCAGCAGAGCGATAACAGAGACCTATGGCTACACCTTC. The encoded protein is CATSRAITETYGYTF.

The chain has TRBV7-3 and TRBJ2-6, with D tentatively TRBD2 (6 bases). The CDR3 is 15 amino acids. The V gene lost 4 bases and the J gene lost 4 bases, with 11 bases spanning the gap. CDR1 is SGHTA and CDR2 is FQGTGA in the germline V gene. DNA for the CDR3: TGTGCCAGCAGCTCCAGGGAGGCCGGGGCCAACGTCCTGACTTTC. It yields the protein CASSSREAGANVLTF.

The V gene is TRBV5-1, the J gene TRBJ2-2; D ambiguous. The germline V and J ends were trimmed by 1 base and 0 bases, with 7 bases remaining between them. Germline V gives CDR1 SGHRS, CDR2 YFSETQ. CDR3 size: 15 residues. DNA of the CDR3: TGCGCCAGCAGCTTGCAGGATCCGAACACCGGGGAGCTGTTTTTT. This sequence encodes CASSLQDPNTGELFF.

The chain couples TRBV5-6 to TRBJ2-1; 9 nucleotides align to TRBD2. The junction had 12 bases not matched to a gene; V was cut back by 4 bases and J by 10 bases. The V gene's germline CDR1 is SGHDT and CDR2 YYEEEE. The CDR3 loop spans 15 amino acids. In nucleotides, the CDR3 is TGTGCCAGCAGCCGACTAGCGGTCCCCGGTGTGGAGCAGTTCTTC. Protein: CASSRLAVPGVEQFF.

The chain is built from TRBV7-9 and TRBJ1-2; TRBD1 agrees at 9 bases. Germline values: CDR1 SEHNR, CDR2 FQNEAQ (reference sequence). Trimming removed 4 bases from V and 0 bases from J; junction bases left unmatched: 6. This CDR3 spans 16 amino acids. The CDR3 region is CASSSGQGLANYGYTF. Written as DNA, the CDR3 is TGTGCCAGCAGCTCCGGACAGGGGCTAGCTAACTATGGCTACACCTTC.

The J gene is TRBJ2-6, the V gene TRBV18, with 7 nucleotides matching TRBD2. Germline assignment: CDR1 KGHSH and CDR2 LQKENI. The CDR3 runs to 19 residues. The J segment lost 4 bases and the V segment lost 3 bases, leaving 15 bases of the junction unmatched. The CDR3 DNA sequence: TGTGCCAGCTCACCGAATAAGATCCGGGACTACGCGGGGGCCAACGTCCTGACTTTC. This translates into CASSPNKIRDYAGANVLTF.

The CDR3 reads CASSPGGAGYTIYF. In nucleotides, the CDR3 is TGTGCCAGCAGTCCCGGCGGTGCGGGCTACACCATATATTTT. The J gene is TRBJ1-3, the V gene TRBV6-5; no clear D. The germline V gene has CDR1 MNHEY and CDR2 SVGAGI. V shed 5 bases and J shed 8 bases, with 16 bases lying between them. This CDR3 has 14 residues.

This clone was seen a handful of times. V and J are TRBV6-4 and TRBJ1-3; D is uncertain. CDR1 and CDR2 (germline): MRHNA, SNTAGT. Trimming pared 6 bases from V and 3 bases from J, leaving 15 bases between. The CDR3 totals 15 residues. The CDR3 loop reads CASSVAVGFGNTIYF. In DNA form, the CDR3 reads TGTGCCAGCAGCGTAGCGGTTGGGTTTGGAAACACCATATATTTT.

The CDR3 DNA sequence: TGTGCCAGTAATTGGGCGTCCGGGGGGACAGATACGCAGTATTTT. It translates to CASNWASGGTDTQYF. The rearrangement joins TRBV19 to TRBJ2-3; TRBD2 matches at 7 bases. CDR1 and CDR2 from the germline V gene are LNHDA and SQIVND (reference sequence). V was clipped by 7 bases and J by 3 bases; unmatched bases: 10. The CDR3 consists of 15 residues.

The chain couples TRBV9 to TRBJ2-1, with D possibly being TRBD1 (6 bases). The CDR3 consists of 13 residues. The V end was cut by 4 bases, the J end by 5 bases, with 10 bases between. CDR1 SGDLS and CDR2 YYNGEE come from the germline V gene. CDR3 region: CASSSHRDNEQFF. DNA for the CDR3: TGTGCCAGCAGCTCCCACAGGGACAATGAGCAGTTCTTC.

The V and J genes are TRBV7-8 and TRBJ2-3; D is unresolved. The V gene lost 5 bases and the J gene lost 2 bases, with 17 bases spanning the gap. Germline-derived CDR1 and CDR2 are SGHVS and FQNEAQ. There are 16 residues in the CDR3. CDR3 coding DNA: TGTGCCAGCAGCCAACCCCGCGTGGGCAACACAGATACGCAGTATTTT. Its translation: CASSQPRVGNTDTQYF.

The rearrangement links TRBV6-5 to TRBJ2-1; 8 nucleotides agree with TRBD1. CDR1 is MNHEY, CDR2 SVGAGI, per germline. Unmatched junction bases numbered 7, after V lost 6 bases and J lost 3 bases. The length of the CDR3 is 15 residues. The CDR3 loop reads CASRPGQEFYNEQFF. The CDR3 coding sequence is TGTGCCAGCAGGCCGGGACAGGAGTTCTACAATGAGCAGTTCTTC.

The rearrangement links TRBV28 to TRBJ2-1; 11 nucleotides agree with TRBD2. The V gene's germline CDR1 is MDHEN and CDR2 SYDVKM. The junction had 3 bases not matched to a gene; V was cut back by 6 bases and J by 5 bases. This CDR3 region has 14 residues. In nucleotides, the CDR3 is TGTGCCAGCAGCCGGGGACTAGCGGACAATGAGCAGTTCTTC. It is translated as CASSRGLADNEQFF.

The J gene is TRBJ2-1, the V gene TRBV19, with 7 bases lining up with TRBD2. Germline CDR1 and CDR2: LNHDA and SQIVND (reference sequence). The V segment lost 6 bases and the J segment 1 base; nucleotides outside the gene matches: 6. This CDR3 is 15 amino acids long. CDR3: CASRGGSLSYNEQFF. The CDR3 DNA follows: TGTGCCAGTAGGGGCGGGAGCCTTTCCTACAATGAGCAGTTCTTC.

This clone showed up just once. The chain's CDR3 is CATKGQGVYEQYF. CDR3 nucleotide sequence: TGTGCCACCAAGGGACAGGGAGTCTACGAGCAGTACTTC. The chain uses TRBV28 and TRBJ2-7, with TRBD1 identical over 9 bases. Germline V gene sequence: CDR1 MDHEN, CDR2 SYDVKM. The CDR3 is 13 residues long. The V gene end was trimmed by 10 bases and the J gene end by 3 bases; junction bases not matched to a gene: 7.

The chain joins TRBV5-4 to TRBJ2-1, with D perhaps matching TRBD2 (6 bases). The CDR3 loop spans 17 amino acids. Trimming cost V 4 bases and J 0 bases, with 17 bases left between them. Looked up from germline, CDR1 is SGHNT and CDR2 is YYREEE (reference sequence). Here the CDR3 DNA reads TGTGCCAGCAGCCCTTCCTGGGGGGAGCCCTCCTACAATGAGCAGTTCTTC. Translating it yields CASSPSWGEPSYNEQFF. The complete variable domain, with remaining parts taken from reference TRBV5-4 and TRBJ2-1, reads ETGVTQSPTHLIKTRGQQVTLRCSSQSGHNTVSWYQQALGQGPQFIFQYYREEENGRGNFPPRFSGLQFPNYSSELNVNALELDDSALYLCASSPSWGEPSYNEQFFGPGTRLTVL.

This clone is a singleton in its sample. The chain is built from TRBV9 and TRBJ2-1; 11 bases agree with TRBD2. Trimming removed 0 bases from V and 5 bases from J; junction bases left unmatched: 4. Germline V gene data show CDR1 as SGDLS and CDR2 as YYNGEE. The CDR3 has 16 amino acids. The CDR3 reads CASSVEASGRNNEQFF. The CDR3 DNA is TGTGCCAGCAGCGTAGAGGCTAGCGGGAGGAACAATGAGCAGTTCTTC.

There are a few counts of this clone. The CDR3 nucleotides read TGTGCCAGCAGTTCAAGACAGGCCGAAGGGGAGACCCAGTACTTC. Translating gives CASSSRQAEGETQYF. J is TRBJ2-5 and V is TRBV28; D may be TRBD1 (6 bases). CDR1 is MDHEN and CDR2 is SYDVKM in the germline V gene. Deletions cut 4 bases from V and 5 bases from J, with 17 bases between. CDR3 length equals 15 residues. The entire variable domain, with the rest obtained from reference TRBV28 and TRBJ2-5, is as follows: DVKVTQSSRYLVKRTGEKVFLECVQDMDHENMFWYRQDPGLGLRLIYFSYDVKMKEKGDIPEGYSVSREKKERFSLILESASTNQTSMYLCASSSRQAEGETQYFGPGTRLLVL.

The sample holds one count of this clone. The chain combines TRBV6-5 with TRBJ2-2; 8 bases match TRBD2. Trimming took 4 bases from V and 6 from J; bases not matched to a gene: 7. There are 15 residues in the CDR3. Germline CDR1 and CDR2: MNHEY and SVGAGI. In nucleotides, the CDR3 is TGTGCCAGCAGTTCCTCCGGACTAGCTCCCGGGGAGCTGTTTTTT. Protein product: CASSSSGLAPGELFF.

The rearrangement joins TRBV5-4 to TRBJ2-1; TRBD2 matches 13 bases. CDR3 length equals 17 residues. Trimming took 3 bases from V and 0 from J; bases not matched to a gene: 3. In germline, CDR1 is SGHNT, CDR2 YYREEE (reference sequence). In DNA, the CDR3 is TGTGCCAGCAGCTCGTGGACTAGCGGGAGCTCCTACAATGAGCAGTTCTTC. Translation gives CASSSWTSGSSYNEQFF.

This clone was counted only a few times. This rearrangement joins TRBV19 to TRBJ2-2; D gene uncertain. CDR1 and CDR2 from the germline V gene are LNHDA and SQIVND (reference sequence). This CDR3 spans 13 amino acids. Between the trimmed V and J ends, which lost 2 bases and 6 bases, there was a span of 7 bases. CDR3 sequence: CASSIFGPGELFF. The CDR3 DNA reads TGTGCCAGTAGTATATTTGGCCCCGGGGAGCTGTTTTTT.

This clone showed up many times. The rearrangement links TRBV27 to TRBJ2-3; 15 nucleotides align to TRBD2. The CDR3 consists of 22 residues. J lost 0 bases, V lost 6 bases, and 19 bases had no gene match. Germline V lookup: CDR1 MNHEY, CDR2 SMNVEV (reference sequence). The CDR3 nucleotides read TGTGCCAGCAGCCCTGCCTTTCCGGGACTAGCGGGAGGTCCGTATAGCACAGATACGCAGTATTTT. Protein: CASSPAFPGLAGGPYSTDTQYF.

The chain is built from TRBV7-9 and TRBJ2-3; the match to TRBD2 covers 7 bases. In germline, CDR1 is SEHNR, CDR2 FQNEAQ (reference sequence). Germline trimming cut 3 bases from V and 2 bases from J; bases unmatched to any gene: 8. The CDR3 consists of 16 residues. In DNA form, the CDR3 reads TGTGCCAGCAGCTTTTTATCGGGAGGCTACACAGATACGCAGTATTTT. Translating gives CASSFLSGGYTDTQYF.

The chain combines TRBV6-1 with TRBJ2-7, with 8 bases fitting TRBD1. The V and J ends lost 3 bases and 4 bases, in that order; junction bases with no gene match: 17. This CDR3 is built from 18 residues. Germline V gives CDR1 MNHNS, CDR2 SASEGT. The CDR3 bases are TGTGCCAGCAGTGACCGGACAGGGTCAGTTTATGCTGGGTACGAGCAGTACTTC. Residues: CASSDRTGSVYAGYEQYF.

The rearrangement uses TRBV5-1 and TRBJ2-7, with 9 bases lining up with TRBD1. Trimming removed 4 bases from V and 3 bases from J; junction bases left unmatched: 8. The CDR3 consists of 15 residues. The germline CDR1 and CDR2 sequences are SGHRS and YFSETQ. The CDR3 is CASSLGTGNLYEQYF. The CDR3 DNA reads TGCGCCAGCAGCCTTGGGACAGGGAACCTCTACGAGCAGTACTTC.